The source of this TCR beta chain is a study of shared clonotypes between healthy human individuals. There were only Caucasian adults among the donors, and all lived in Nashville, Tennessee. Negatively enriched CD4+ T cells were divided by CD45RA into naive and memory. Every subset had its genomic DNA shared out evenly among several immunoSEQ plates. This table comes from immunoSEQ multiplex PCR, and its TCRdb copy is limited to in-frame clones, with some not included. Of about 2.3 million clones listed, around 90% are singletons. The V gene end was trimmed by 2 bases and the J gene end by 4 bases; junction bases not matched to a gene: 7. Germline CDR1 reads MGHRA; CDR2 reads YSYEKL. CDR3 size: 16 residues.

Sequences were obtained from naive CD4+ T cells from PBMCs. The subset was: CD45RA+ positively selected. V gene TRBV4-1 combines with J gene TRBJ2-1; 8 bases fit TRBD2. This TCR came from a man younger than 35 in good health. Some clones in this sample may be carry-over from other donors' samples. This CDR3 is CASSQPGTRGYNEQFF. For the CDR3, the DNA is TGCGCCAGCAGCCAACCCGGGACTAGGGGTTACAATGAGCAGTTCTTC.